The 5 T cell receptor beta chains below were found in one sample sequenced in a study of blood T cell repertoires in COVID-19. Assay used: immunoSEQ multiplex PCR; TCRdb lists only in-frame clones, some missing. The sample lists 200,000 to 300,000 clones; about 80% were seen once. The specimen was PBMCs or T cells enriched from blood (not recorded which). The receptors were sampled from a woman between 40 and 50 years old who had been exposed to COVID-19.

The chain employs TRBV27 and TRBJ2-7; TRBD2 agrees at 7 bases. Germline CDR1 is MNHEY and CDR2 is SMNVEV (reference sequence). The CDR3 is made up of 14 amino acids. After removal of 7 bases from V and 7 bases from J, the junction contained 13 bases not matched to a gene. In nucleotides, the CDR3 is TGTGCCAGCAAAATAAGCGGGGACGGCTGGGAGCAGTACTTC. Translation: CASKISGDGWEQYF.

The chain couples TRBV6-2 or TRBV6-3 to TRBJ2-7, with 10 positions matching TRBD2. This CDR3 comprises 13 residues. V lost 6 bases, J lost 5 bases, and 4 bases stayed unmatched. Germline loops: CDR1 MNHEY, CDR2 SVGEGT. The CDR3 region has the DNA TGTGCCAGCAGCGGACTAGCGGCCCACGAGCAGTACTTC. Translation: CASSGLAAHEQYF.

This clone showed up just once. The chain has TRBV28 and TRBJ2-5; 14 bases match TRBD2. This CDR3 region has 17 residues. Losses at the gene ends were 6 bases for V and 7 bases for J; bases not matched to a gene: 13. The germline gives CDR1 MDHEN, CDR2 SYDVKM. CDR3: CASRPAGLAGGRGTQYF. CDR3 DNA sequence: TGTGCCAGCAGGCCCGCCGGACTAGCGGGGGGCCGTGGGACCCAGTACTTC.

This chain uses TRBV12-3 or TRBV12-4 with TRBJ1-1; D unresolved. CDR3 size: 13 residues. V was cut by 2 bases and J by 6 bases, with 10 bases left in between. The CDR3, as DNA: TGTGCCAGCAGTTTAAGTCGGGGTGCTGAAGCTTTCTTT. Amino acids: CASSLSRGAEAFF.

This clone was observed many times. The gene calls are TRBV20-1 and TRBJ2-7; tentatively, D is TRBD1 (5 bases). V lost 3 bases and J 3 bases, leaving 9 bases between the germline ends. This CDR3 has 12 amino acids. Germline V gene lookup returns CDR1 DFQATT and CDR2 SNEGSKA (reference sequence). The CDR3: CSASRQFYEQYF. CDR3 DNA sequence: TGCAGTGCTAGTAGACAGTTCTACGAGCAGTACTTC.